This TCR beta chain was recovered during a study of tumor and adjacent non-tumor tissue in lung cancer. Whole-study context: The cohort had 12 adenocarcinoma, a couple of squamous cell and 1 small cell patients. Stage I to III disease affected some 11 men and roughly 5 women aged about 31 to 85.

This sample's RNA came from whole unsorted tissue. The normal lung tissue was taken more than 3 cm from the tumor edge. This clonotype appeared once. This clone may be a read error of a much larger clone one base away. This CDR3 contains 13 residues. Germline CDR1 and CDR2: SGHDN and FVKESK. Three rounds of nested PCR, following a modified ARM-PCR protocol, produced the TCRbeta library. TCRdb re-analysed the multiplex PCR reads in MiXCR, keeping a single row per CDR3 protein. The data show approximately 62,000 distinct CDR3 sequences, roughly 57% seen once. The chain recombines TRBV14 with TRBJ2-2; D remains ambiguous. Input material: distant non-tumor lung tissue. The origin of this receptor is an older man with non-small cell lung cancer. CDR3 DNA: TGTACCAGCAGCCAACGGTCCACCGGGGAGCTGTTTTTT. Translated: CTSSQRSTGELFF.